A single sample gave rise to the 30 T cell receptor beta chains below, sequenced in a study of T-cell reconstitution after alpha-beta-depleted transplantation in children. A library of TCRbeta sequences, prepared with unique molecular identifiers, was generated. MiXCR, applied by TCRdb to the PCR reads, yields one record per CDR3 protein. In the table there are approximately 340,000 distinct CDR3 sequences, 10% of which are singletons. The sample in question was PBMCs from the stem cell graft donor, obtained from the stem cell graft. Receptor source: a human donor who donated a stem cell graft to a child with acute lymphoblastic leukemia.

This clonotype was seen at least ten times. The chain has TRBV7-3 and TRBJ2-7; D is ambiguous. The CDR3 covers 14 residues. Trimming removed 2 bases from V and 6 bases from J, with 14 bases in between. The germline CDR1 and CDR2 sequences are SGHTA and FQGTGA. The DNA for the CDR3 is TGTGCCAGCAGCTTAGGGCTGAAACTAACCGAGCAGTACTTC. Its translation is CASSLGLKLTEQYF. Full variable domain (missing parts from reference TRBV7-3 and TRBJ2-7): GAGVSQTPSNKVTEKGKYVELRCDPISGHTALYWYRQSLGQGPEFLIYFQGTGAADDSGLPNDRFFAVRPEGSVSTLKIQRTERGDSAVYLCASSLGLKLTEQYFGPGTRLTVT.

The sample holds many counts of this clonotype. The CDR3 spells CAIRGGDQETQYF. The CDR3 DNA is TGTGCCATCAGGGGCGGGGACCAAGAGACCCAGTACTTC. The chain couples TRBV10-3 to TRBJ2-5, with a weak D call TRBD2 (6 bases). The CDR3 contains 13 residues. The V end lost 6 bases, the J end lost 0 bases, and 8 bases lay between the germline ends. The V gene's germline CDR1 is ENHRY and CDR2 SYGVKD.

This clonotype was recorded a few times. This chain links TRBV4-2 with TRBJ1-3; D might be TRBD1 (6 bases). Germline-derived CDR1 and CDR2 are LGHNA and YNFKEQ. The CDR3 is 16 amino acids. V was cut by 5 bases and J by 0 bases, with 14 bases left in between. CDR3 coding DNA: TGTGCCAGCAGCACGACAGGAGATTACTCTGGAAACACCATATATTTT. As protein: CASSTTGDYSGNTIYF.

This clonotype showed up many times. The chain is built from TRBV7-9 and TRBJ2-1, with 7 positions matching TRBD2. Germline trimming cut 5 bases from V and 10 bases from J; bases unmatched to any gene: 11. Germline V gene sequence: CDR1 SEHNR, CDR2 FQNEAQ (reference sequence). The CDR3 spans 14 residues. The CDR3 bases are TGTGCCAGCAGCCCCCTAGCGGTATCAGGGGAGCAGTTCTTC. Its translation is CASSPLAVSGEQFF. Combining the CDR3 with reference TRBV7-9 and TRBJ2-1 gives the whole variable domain DTGVSQNPRHKITKRGQNVTFRCDPISEHNRLYWYRQTLGQGPEFLTYFQNEAQLEKSRLLSDRFSAERPKGSFSTLEIQRTEQGDSAMYLCASSPLAVSGEQFFGPGTRLTVL.

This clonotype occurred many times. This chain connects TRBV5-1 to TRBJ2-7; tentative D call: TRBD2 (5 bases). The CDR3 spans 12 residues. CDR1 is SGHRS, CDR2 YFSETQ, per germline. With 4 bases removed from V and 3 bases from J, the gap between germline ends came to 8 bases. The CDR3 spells CASSPGNYEQYF. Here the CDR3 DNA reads TGCGCCAGCAGCCCCGGGAACTACGAGCAGTACTTC.

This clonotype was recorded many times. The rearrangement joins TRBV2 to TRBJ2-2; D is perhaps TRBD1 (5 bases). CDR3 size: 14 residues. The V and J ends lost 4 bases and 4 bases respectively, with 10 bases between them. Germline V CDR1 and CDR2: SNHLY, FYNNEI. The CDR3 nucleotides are TGTGCCAGCAGTGTGCAGGGTGCCACCGGGGAGCTGTTTTTT. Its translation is CASSVQGATGELFF. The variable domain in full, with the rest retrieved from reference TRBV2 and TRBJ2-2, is EPEVTQTPSHQVTQMGQEVILRCVPISNHLYFYWYRQILGQKVEFLVSFYNNEISEKSEIFDDQFSVERPDGSNFTLKIRSTKLEDSAMYFCASSVQGATGELFFGEGSRLTVL.

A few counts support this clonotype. CDR3 region: CASSYAQEQYF. The CDR3 nucleotides read TGTGCCAGCAGTTACGCCCAGGAGCAGTACTTC. V and J are TRBV6-6 and TRBJ2-7, with D uncertain. CDR3 length: 11 amino acids. V was clipped by 2 bases and J by 7 bases, with 6 bases between them. CDR1 MNHNY and CDR2 SVGAGI come from the germline V gene (reference sequence).

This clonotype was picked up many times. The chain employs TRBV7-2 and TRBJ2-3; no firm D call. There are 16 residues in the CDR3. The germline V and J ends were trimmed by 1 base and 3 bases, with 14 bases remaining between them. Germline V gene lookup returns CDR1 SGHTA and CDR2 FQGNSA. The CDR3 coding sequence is TGTGCCAGCAGCTTAGATGCCAGCTTCAATACAGATACGCAGTATTTT. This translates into CASSLDASFNTDTQYF.

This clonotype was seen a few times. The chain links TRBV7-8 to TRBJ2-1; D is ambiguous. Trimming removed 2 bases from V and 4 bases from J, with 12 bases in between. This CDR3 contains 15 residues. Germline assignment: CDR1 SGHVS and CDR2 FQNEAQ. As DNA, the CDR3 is TGTGCCAGCAGCTTATTAGGTGGCCGATACAATGAGCAGTTCTTC. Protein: CASSLLGGRYNEQFF.

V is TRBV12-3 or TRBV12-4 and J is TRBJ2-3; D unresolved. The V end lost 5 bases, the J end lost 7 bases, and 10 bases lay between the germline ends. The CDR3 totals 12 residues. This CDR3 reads CASSGVGNTQYF. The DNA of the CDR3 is TGTGCCAGCAGTGGGGTTGGGAATACGCAGTATTTT.

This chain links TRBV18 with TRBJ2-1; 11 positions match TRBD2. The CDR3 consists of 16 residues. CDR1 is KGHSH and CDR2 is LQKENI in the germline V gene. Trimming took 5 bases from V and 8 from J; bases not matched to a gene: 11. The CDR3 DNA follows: TGTGCCAGCTCATCGCCCGGGACTAGCGGCAGGGATGAGCAGTTCTTC. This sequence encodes CASSSPGTSGRDEQFF.

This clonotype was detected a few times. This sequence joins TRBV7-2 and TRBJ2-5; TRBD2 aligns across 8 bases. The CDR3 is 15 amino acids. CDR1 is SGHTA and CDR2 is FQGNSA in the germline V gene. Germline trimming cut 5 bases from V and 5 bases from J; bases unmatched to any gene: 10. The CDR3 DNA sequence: TGTGCCAGCAGCCACCGGCGGGGGGCAGGGGAGACCCAGTACTTC. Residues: CASSHRRGAGETQYF.

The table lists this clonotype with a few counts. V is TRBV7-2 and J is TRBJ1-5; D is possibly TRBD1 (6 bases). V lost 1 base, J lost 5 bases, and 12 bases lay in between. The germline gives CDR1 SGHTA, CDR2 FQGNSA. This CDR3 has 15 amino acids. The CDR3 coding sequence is TGTGCCAGCAGCTTAGGGACAGAACTCCATCAGCCCCAGCATTTT. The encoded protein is CASSLGTELHQPQHF.

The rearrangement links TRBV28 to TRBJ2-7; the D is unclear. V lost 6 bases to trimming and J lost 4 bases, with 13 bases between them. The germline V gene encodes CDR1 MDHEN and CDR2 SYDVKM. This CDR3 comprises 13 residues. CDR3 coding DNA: TGTGCCAGCAGACCCAGGACGCCATACGAGCAGTACTTC. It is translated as CASRPRTPYEQYF.

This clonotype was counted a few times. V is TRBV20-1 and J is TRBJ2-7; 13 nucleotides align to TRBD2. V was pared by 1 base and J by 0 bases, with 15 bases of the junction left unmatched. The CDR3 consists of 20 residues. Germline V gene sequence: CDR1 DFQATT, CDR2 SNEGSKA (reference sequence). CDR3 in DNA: TGCAGTGCTAGAGTGGGTCCGACTAGCGGGAGGAAGAAGGGCTCCTACGAGCAGTACTTC. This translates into CSARVGPTSGRKKGSYEQYF.

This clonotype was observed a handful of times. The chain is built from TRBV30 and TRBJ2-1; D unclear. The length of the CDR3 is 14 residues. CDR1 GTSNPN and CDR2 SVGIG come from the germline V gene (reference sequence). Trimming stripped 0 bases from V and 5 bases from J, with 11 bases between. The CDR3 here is CAWSVHHFNNEQFF. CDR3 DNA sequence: TGTGCCTGGAGTGTACACCACTTTAACAATGAGCAGTTCTTC.

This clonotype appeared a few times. The CDR3 protein is CASSPPWGPERHEQYF. CDR3 coding DNA: TGTGCCAGCAGCCCCCCATGGGGGCCAGAGCGGCACGAGCAGTACTTC. This chain joins TRBV7-6 and TRBJ2-7; possible D gene TRBD1, 6 bases. V dropped 5 bases and J dropped 5 bases, with 22 bases sitting between them. The germline CDR1 and CDR2 sequences are SGHVS and FNYEAQ. The CDR3 spans 16 residues.

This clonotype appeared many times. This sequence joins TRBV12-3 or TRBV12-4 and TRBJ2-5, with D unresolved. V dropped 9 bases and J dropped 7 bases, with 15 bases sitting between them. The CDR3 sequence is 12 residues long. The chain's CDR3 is CASQFGYGTQYF. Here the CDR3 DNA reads TGTGCCAGTCAGTTCGGCTATGGGACCCAGTACTTC.

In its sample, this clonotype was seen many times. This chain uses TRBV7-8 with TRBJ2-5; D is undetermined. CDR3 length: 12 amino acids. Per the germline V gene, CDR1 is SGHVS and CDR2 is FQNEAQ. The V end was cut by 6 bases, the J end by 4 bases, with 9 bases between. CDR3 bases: TGTGCCAGCAGAGAGGTTGGAGAGACCCAGTACTTC. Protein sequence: CASREVGETQYF.

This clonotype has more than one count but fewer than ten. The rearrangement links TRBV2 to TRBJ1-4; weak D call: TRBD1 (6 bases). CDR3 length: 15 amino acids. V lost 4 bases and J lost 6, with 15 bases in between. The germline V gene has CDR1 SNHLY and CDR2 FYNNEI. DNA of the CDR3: TGTGCCAGCAGTGGTCCGGGCAGGGGTGATGAAAAACTGTTTTTT. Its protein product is CASSGPGRGDEKLFF.

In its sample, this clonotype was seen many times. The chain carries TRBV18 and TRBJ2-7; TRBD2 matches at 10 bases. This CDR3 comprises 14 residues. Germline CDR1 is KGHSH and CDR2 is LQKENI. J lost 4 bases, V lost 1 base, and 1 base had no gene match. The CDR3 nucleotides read TGTGCCAGCTCACCACAGACTAGCGGGTACGAGCAGTACTTC. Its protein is CASSPQTSGYEQYF. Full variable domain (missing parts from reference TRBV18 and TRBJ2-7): NAGVMQNPRHLVRRRGQEARLRCSPMKGHSHVYWYRQLPEEGLKFMVYLQKENIIDESGMPKERFSAEFPKEGPSILRIQQVVRGDSAAYFCASSPQTSGYEQYFGPGTRLTVT.

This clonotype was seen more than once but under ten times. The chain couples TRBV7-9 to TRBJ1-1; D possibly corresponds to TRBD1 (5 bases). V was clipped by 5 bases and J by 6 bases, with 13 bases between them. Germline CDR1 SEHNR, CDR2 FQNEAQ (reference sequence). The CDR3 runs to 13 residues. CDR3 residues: CASSTGAPAEAFF. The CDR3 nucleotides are TGTGCCAGCAGCACTGGGGCGCCGGCTGAAGCTTTCTTT. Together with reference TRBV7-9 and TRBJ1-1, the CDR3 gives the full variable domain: DTGVSQNPRHKITKRGQNVTFRCDPISEHNRLYWYRQTLGQGPEFLTYFQNEAQLEKSRLLSDRFSAERPKGSFSTLEIQRTEQGDSAMYLCASSTGAPAEAFFGQGTRLTVV.

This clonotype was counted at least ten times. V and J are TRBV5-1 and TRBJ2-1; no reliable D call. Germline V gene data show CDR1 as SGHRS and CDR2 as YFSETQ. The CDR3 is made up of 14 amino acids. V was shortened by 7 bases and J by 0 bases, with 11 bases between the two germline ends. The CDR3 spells CASWQGASYNEQFF. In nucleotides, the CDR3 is TGCGCCAGCTGGCAAGGAGCCTCCTACAATGAGCAGTTCTTC.

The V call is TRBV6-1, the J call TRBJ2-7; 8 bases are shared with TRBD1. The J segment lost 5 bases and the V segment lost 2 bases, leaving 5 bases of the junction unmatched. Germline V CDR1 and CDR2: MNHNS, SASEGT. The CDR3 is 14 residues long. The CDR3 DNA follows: TGTGCCAGCAGTGAATCAGGGGGCGGGAACGAGCAGTACTTC. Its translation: CASSESGGGNEQYF.

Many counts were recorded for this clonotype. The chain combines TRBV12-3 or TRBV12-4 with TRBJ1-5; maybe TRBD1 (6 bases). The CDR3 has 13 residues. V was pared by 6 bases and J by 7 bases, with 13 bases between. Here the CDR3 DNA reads TGTGCCAGCAGCTTAAGAGGGGGACAGCCCCAGCATTTT. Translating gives CASSLRGGQPQHF.

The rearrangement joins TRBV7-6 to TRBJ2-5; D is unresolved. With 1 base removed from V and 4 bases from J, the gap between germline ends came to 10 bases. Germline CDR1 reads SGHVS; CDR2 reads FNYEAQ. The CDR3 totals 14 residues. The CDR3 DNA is TGTGCCAGCAGCTTAGATTCAGGACGAGAGACCCAGTACTTC. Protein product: CASSLDSGRETQYF. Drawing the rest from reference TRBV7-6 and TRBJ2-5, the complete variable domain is GAGVSQSPRYKVTKRGQDVALRCDPISGHVSLYWYRQALGQGPEFLTYFNYEAQQDKSGLPNDRFSAERPEGSISTLTIQRTEQRDSAMYRCASSLDSGRETQYFGPGTRLLVL.

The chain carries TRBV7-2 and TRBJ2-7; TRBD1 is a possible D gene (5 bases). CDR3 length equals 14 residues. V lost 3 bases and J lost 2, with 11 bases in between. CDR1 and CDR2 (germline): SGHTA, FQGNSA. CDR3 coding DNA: TGTGCCAGCAGCTTGGCGGCAGGGACCTACGAGCAGTACTTC. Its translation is CASSLAAGTYEQYF.

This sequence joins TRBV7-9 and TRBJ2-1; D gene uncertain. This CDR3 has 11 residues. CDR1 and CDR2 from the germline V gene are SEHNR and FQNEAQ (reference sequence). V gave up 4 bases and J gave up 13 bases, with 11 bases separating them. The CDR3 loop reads CASSWSILQFF. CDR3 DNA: TGTGCCAGCAGCTGGAGTATCCTCCAGTTCTTC.

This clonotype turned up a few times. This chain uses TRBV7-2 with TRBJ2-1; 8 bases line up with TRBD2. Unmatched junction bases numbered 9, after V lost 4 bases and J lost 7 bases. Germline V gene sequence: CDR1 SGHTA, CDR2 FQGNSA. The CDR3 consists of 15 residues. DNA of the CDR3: TGTGCCAGCAGCTCTAAAGCGGGAGTCGTGAATGAGCAGTTCTTC. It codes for CASSSKAGVVNEQFF.

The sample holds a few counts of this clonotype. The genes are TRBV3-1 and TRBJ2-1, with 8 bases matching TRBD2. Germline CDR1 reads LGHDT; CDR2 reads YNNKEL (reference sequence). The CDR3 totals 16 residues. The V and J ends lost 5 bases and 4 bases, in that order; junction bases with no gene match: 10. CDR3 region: CASSKGWTSSYNEQFF. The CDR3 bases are TGTGCCAGCAGCAAAGGGTGGACTAGCAGTTACAATGAGCAGTTCTTC.